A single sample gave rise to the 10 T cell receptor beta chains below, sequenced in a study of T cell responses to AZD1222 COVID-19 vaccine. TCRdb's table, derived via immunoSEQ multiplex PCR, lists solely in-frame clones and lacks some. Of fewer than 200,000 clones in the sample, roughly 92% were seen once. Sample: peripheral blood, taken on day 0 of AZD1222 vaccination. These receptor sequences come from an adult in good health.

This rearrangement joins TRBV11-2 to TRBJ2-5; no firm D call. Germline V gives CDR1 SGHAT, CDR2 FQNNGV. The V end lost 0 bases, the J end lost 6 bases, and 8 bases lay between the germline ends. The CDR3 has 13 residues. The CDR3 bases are TGTGCCAGCAGCTTAGAGCCTTTAAAGACCCAGTACTTC. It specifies CASSLEPLKTQYF.

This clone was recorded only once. This CDR3 is CASSLGTNQPQHF. For the CDR3, the DNA is TGCGCCAGCAGTCTGGGCACTAATCAGCCCCAGCATTTT. The genes are TRBV23-1 and TRBJ1-5; D is undetermined. TRBV23-1 is assigned to the ORF class and has an uncertain function. This CDR3 is 13 amino acids long. Trimming took off 4 bases at V and 4 bases at J, with 8 bases between the two ends.

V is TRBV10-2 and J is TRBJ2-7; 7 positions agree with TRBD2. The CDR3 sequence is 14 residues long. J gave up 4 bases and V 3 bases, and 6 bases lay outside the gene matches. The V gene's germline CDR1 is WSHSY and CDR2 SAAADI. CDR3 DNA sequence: TGCGCCAGCAGTGATTGGGGGAGGGTTTACGAGCAGTACTTC. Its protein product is CASSDWGRVYEQYF.

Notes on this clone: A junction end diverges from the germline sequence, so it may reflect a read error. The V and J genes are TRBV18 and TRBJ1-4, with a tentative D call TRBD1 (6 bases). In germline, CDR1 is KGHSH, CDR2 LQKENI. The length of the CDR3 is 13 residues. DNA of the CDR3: TGTGCCAGCTCCCCACAGGGAAATGAAAAACTGTTTTTT. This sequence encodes CASSPQGNEKLFF.

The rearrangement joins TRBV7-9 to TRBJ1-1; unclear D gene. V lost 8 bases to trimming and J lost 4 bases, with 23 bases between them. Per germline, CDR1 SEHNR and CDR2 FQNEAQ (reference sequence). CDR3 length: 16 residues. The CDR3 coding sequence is TGTGCCAGCCCCCCTTTGGAGGTTTTTGCGAGCACTGAAGCTTTCTTT. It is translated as CASPPLEVFASTEAFF. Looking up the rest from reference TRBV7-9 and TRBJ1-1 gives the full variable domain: DTGVSQNPRHKITKRGQNVTFRCDPISEHNRLYWYRQTLGQGPEFLTYFQNEAQLEKSRLLSDRFSAERPKGSFSTLEIQRTEQGDSAMYLCASPPLEVFASTEAFFGQGTRLTVV.

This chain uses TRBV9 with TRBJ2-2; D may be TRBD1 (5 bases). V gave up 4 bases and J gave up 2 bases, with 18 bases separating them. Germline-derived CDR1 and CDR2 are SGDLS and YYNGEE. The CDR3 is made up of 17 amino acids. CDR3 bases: TGTGCCAGCAGCCCCGCCTCGGTACAGGTTAACACCGGGGAGCTGTTTTTT. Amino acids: CASSPASVQVNTGELFF.

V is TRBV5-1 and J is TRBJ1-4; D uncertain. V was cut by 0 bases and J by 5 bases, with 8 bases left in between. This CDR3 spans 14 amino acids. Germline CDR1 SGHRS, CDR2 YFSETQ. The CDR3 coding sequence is TGCGCCAGCAGCTTGGGTCAGATAAATGAAAAACTGTTTTTT. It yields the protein CASSLGQINEKLFF.

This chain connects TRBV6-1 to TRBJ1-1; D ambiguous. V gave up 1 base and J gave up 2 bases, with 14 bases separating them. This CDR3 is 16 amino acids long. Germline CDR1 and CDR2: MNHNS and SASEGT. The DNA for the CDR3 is TGTGCCAGCAGTGAAGGGTTGGCCTACCCAAACACTGAAGCTTTCTTT. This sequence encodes CASSEGLAYPNTEAFF.

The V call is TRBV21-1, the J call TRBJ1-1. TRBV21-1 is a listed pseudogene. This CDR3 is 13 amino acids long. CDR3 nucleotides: TGTGCCAGCAGCAAGAGCGACGACACTGAAGCTTTCTTT. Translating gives CASSKSDDTEAFF.

The CDR3 nucleotides are TGTGCCACTACCGGGACAGAATCCTATAATTCACCCCTCCACTTT. This translates into CATTGTESYNSPLHF. This sequence joins TRBV19 and TRBJ1-6; 7 bases align to TRBD1. The CDR3 sequence is 15 residues long. Germline CDR1 and CDR2: LNHDA and SQIVND (reference sequence). The junction had 7 bases not matched to a gene; V was cut back by 10 bases and J by 1 base.